This T cell receptor (beta chain) was observed in a study of T cell repertoires in cytomegalovirus infection. Study-level background: The authors relied on CMV epitopes, both recently identified HLA-C-restricted and well-studied HLA-B-restricted. Public TCR beta signature analysis indicated the presence of both CMV infection and matching HLA type. Study-wide results and limits: Ex vivo responses were dominated by HLA-C-restricted CMV-specific TCR beta clonotypes.

In germline, CDR1 is SGHAT, CDR2 FQNNGV. V was clipped by 2 bases and J by 0 bases, with 8 bases between them. This CDR3 is 14 amino acids long. One entry per CDR3 protein results from TCRdb running MiXCR on the reads. Counted here are roughly 570,000 distinct CDR3 sequences, over 35% occurring once; the ten biggest clones make up 48%. This clonotype was seen only once. The target antigen is unknown. The sequences come from cultured PBMCs, collected from culture after CMV antigen stimulation. This sequence originates from a human donor in good health (CMV status not recorded). Some clones in this sample may be carry-over from other donors' samples. The genes are TRBV11-2 and TRBJ2-7; a possible D gene is TRBD2 (5 bases). The CDR3 DNA sequence: TGTGCCAGCAGCTTAACCGCGGGCTCCTACGAGCAGTACTTC. The encoded protein is CASSLTAGSYEQYF.